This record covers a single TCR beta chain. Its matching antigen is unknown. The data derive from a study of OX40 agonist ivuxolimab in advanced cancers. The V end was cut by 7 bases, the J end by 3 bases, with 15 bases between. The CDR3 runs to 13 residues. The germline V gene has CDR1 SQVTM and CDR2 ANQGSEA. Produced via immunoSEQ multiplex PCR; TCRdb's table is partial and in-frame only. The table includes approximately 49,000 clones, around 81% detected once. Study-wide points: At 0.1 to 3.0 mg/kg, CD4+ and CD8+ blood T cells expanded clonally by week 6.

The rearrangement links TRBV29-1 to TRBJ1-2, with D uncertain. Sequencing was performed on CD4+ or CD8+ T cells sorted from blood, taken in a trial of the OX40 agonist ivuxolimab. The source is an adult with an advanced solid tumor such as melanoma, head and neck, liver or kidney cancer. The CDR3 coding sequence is TGCAGCGCACTTATTCCGACCCACTATGGCTACACCTTC. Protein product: CSALIPTHYGYTF.